This TCR beta chain came from a study of T cells after yellow fever vaccination. General study results and limits: Abundant clonotypes (contaminants from the bulk population) could be present in FACS-sorted repertoires.

The sample holds many counts of this clonotype. Its matching antigen is unknown. CDR1 SGDLS and CDR2 YYNGEE come from the germline V gene. The CDR3 runs to 15 residues. V was pared by 4 bases and J by 9 bases, with 11 bases of the junction left unmatched. TCRdb itself ran the 5' RACE reads through MiXCR, one entry per CDR3 protein. Of 200,000 to 300,000 distinct CDR3 sequences listed, about 7% were seen once; the top ten hold about 0.95%. Sequenced material: CD4+ T cells sorted from PBMCs, taken on the day of the yellow fever booster vaccination. This receptor was identified in a man aged 30-40 years who received the YFV17D yellow fever vaccine. The chain employs TRBV9 and TRBJ2-1; 9 positions match TRBD1. CDR3 nucleotides: TGTGCCAGCAGCAGAGGGGTACAGGGGGCAGGTGAGCAGTTCTTC. Translating it yields CASSRGVQGAGEQFF. Together with reference TRBV9 and TRBJ2-1, the CDR3 gives the full variable domain: DSGVTQTPKHLITATGQRVTLRCSPRSGDLSVYWYQQSLDQGLQFLIQYYNGEERAKGNILERFSAQQFPDLHSELNLSSLELGDSALYFCASSRGVQGAGEQFFGPGTRLTVL.